Listed below are T cell receptor beta chains from one sample, sequenced in a study of T cells in Graves' hyperthyroidism and ophthalmopathy. TCRdb re-called the multiplex PCR reads with MiXCR, one entry per CDR3 protein. This table holds some 360,000 distinct CDR3 sequences, approximately 15% found once. Sequenced: blood. These receptors were taken from a woman in her sixties with Graves' hyperthyroidism. The CDR3 runs from the conserved cysteine through the conserved F or W. D genes are given only for firm matches. A clone size is listed for some rows: how often the clone was seen (once, few, many), or a class if it is expanded.

V: TRBV24-1; J: TRBJ2-3; size: -; D: -; CDR3: CATSDVTGASTDTQYF; DNA: TGTGCCACCAGTGATGTGACAGGAGCTAGCACAGATACGCAGTATTTT
V: TRBV24-1; J: TRBJ2-5; size: many; D: TRBD2; CDR3: CATSDPSGSWETQYF; DNA: TGTGCCACCAGTGATCCTAGCGGGAGTTGGGAGACCCAGTACTTC
V: TRBV20-1; J: TRBJ2-7; size: many; D: -; CDR3: CSARDQGVSYEQYF; DNA: TGCAGTGCTAGAGATCAGGGAGTCTCCTACGAGCAGTACTTC
V: TRBV4-2; J: TRBJ1-4; size: -; D: -; CDR3: CASSQGRVGEKLFF; DNA: TGTGCCAGCAGCCAGGGCAGGGTTGGGGAAAAACTGTTTTTT
V: TRBV20-1; J: TRBJ2-1; size: many; D: TRBD1; CDR3: CSARDPGQGMGEQFF; DNA: TGCAGTGCTAGAGATCCGGGACAGGGTATGGGTGAGCAGTTCTTC
V: TRBV11-2; J: TRBJ2-1; size: many; D: -; CDR3: CASSLDLGPLGDEQFF; DNA: TGTGCCAGCAGCTTAGATCTCGGGCCCCTCGGGGATGAGCAGTTCTTC
V: TRBV29-1; J: TRBJ2-1; size: many; D: TRBD1; CDR3: CSVEKRDRGTWEQFF; DNA: TGCAGCGTTGAAAAGAGGGACAGGGGGACGTGGGAGCAGTTCTTC
V: TRBV18; J: TRBJ2-2; size: -; D: TRBD2; CDR3: CASSPSIGIGTSGSTGELFF; DNA: TGTGCCAGCTCACCATCGATTGGGATAGGGACTAGCGGGTCCACCGGGGAGCTGTTTTTT
V: TRBV7-3; J: TRBJ1-1; size: -; D: -; CDR3: CASSSGRGTEAFF; DNA: TGTGCCAGCAGCTCCGGACGGGGCACTGAAGCTTTCTTT
V: TRBV28; J: TRBJ2-7; size: many; D: -; CDR3: CASSFRASSSEQYF; DNA: TGTGCCAGCAGTTTCAGGGCCTCCTCCTCCGAGCAGTACTTC
V: TRBV30; J: TRBJ2-1; size: many; D: -; CDR3: CAWKSDSYNEQFF; DNA: TGTGCCTGGAAGTCGGACTCCTACAATGAGCAGTTCTTC
V: TRBV12-3/TRBV12-4; J: TRBJ2-1; size: many; D: -; CDR3: CASSWGKGPENEQFF; DNA: TGTGCCAGCAGTTGGGGGAAAGGGCCTGAGAATGAGCAGTTCTTC
V: TRBV30; J: TRBJ2-7; size: many; D: -; CDR3: CAWSKGSYEQYF; DNA: TGTGCCTGGAGTAAGGGCTCCTACGAGCAGTACTTC
V: TRBV2; J: TRBJ2-5; size: few; D: -; CDR3: CASSEADPPLGTQYF; DNA: TGTGCCAGCAGTGAAGCGGACCCCCCCCTGGGGACCCAGTACTTC
V: TRBV2; J: TRBJ2-7; size: many; D: TRBD2; CDR3: CASSGSGGPYEQYF; DNA: TGTGCCAGCAGTGGTAGCGGGGGCCCCTACGAGCAGTACTTC
V: TRBV4-1; J: TRBJ2-7; size: -; D: TRBD2; CDR3: CASSPRTSGIAYEQYF; DNA: TGCGCCAGCAGCCCCCGGACTAGCGGGATTGCCTACGAGCAGTACTTC
V: TRBV7-2; J: TRBJ2-1; size: once; D: -; CDR3: CASIRLRGSSYNEQFF; DNA: TGTGCCAGCATCCGACTGAGGGGGAGCTCCTACAATGAGCAGTTCTTC
V: TRBV20-1; J: TRBJ1-1; size: many; D: -; CDR3: CSARGERAYTEAFF; DNA: TGCAGTGCTAGAGGAGAAAGGGCCTACACTGAAGCTTTCTTT
V: TRBV28; J: TRBJ2-7; size: -; D: TRBD1; CDR3: CASSLWTGGSYEQYF; DNA: TGTGCCAGCAGTTTATGGACAGGGGGGAGCTACGAGCAGTACTTC
V: TRBV7-2; J: TRBJ2-7; size: many; D: -; CDR3: CASSLYLEYEQYF; DNA: TGTGCCAGCAGCTTATATCTAGAATACGAGCAGTACTTC
V: TRBV20-1; J: TRBJ2-7; size: many; D: TRBD2; CDR3: CSAPLLASGAYEQYF; DNA: TGCAGTGCACCCCTCCTGGCTAGCGGGGCCTACGAGCAGTACTTC
V: TRBV5-1; J: TRBJ2-1; size: many; D: -; CDR3: CASSIGVSEQFF; DNA: TGCGCCAGCAGCATAGGGGTATCTGAGCAGTTCTTC
V: TRBV5-6; J: TRBJ2-1; size: -; D: -; CDR3: CASSPISLREQFF; DNA: TGTGCCAGCAGCCCCATCTCCCTCAGGGAGCAGTTCTTC
V: TRBV11-2; J: TRBJ2-7; size: -; D: TRBD2; CDR3: CASTYYWGDPGTSVSEQYF; DNA: TGTGCCAGCACCTACTATTGGGGAGACCCGGGGACTAGCGTATCCGAGCAGTACTTC
V: TRBV5-1; J: TRBJ2-1; size: -; D: -; CDR3: CASSLGHSDEQFF; DNA: TGCGCCAGCAGCTTGGGGCACTCCGATGAGCAGTTCTTC
V: TRBV5-1; J: TRBJ2-2; size: -; D: TRBD1; CDR3: CASSLEQGANGELFF; DNA: TGCGCCAGCAGCTTGGAACAGGGGGCTAACGGGGAGCTGTTTTTT
V: TRBV6-2/TRBV6-3; J: TRBJ2-1; size: -; D: TRBD2; CDR3: CASGGLAGGNEQFF; DNA: TGTGCCAGCGGAGGACTAGCGGGAGGCAATGAGCAGTTCTTC
V: TRBV19; J: TRBJ2-2; size: few; D: -; CDR3: CASSIWGGADTGELFF; DNA: TGTGCCAGTAGTATATGGGGGGGCGCAGACACCGGGGAGCTGTTTTTT
V: TRBV5-1; J: TRBJ2-6; size: many; D: -; CDR3: CASSLEAAGANVLTF; DNA: TGCGCCAGCAGCTTGGAAGCAGCTGGGGCCAACGTCCTGACTTTC
V: TRBV7-9; J: TRBJ1-6; size: many; D: -; CDR3: CASSGGRNNSPLHF; DNA: TGTGCCAGCAGCGGGGGTAGGAATAATTCACCCCTCCACTTT
V: TRBV5-1; J: TRBJ2-2; size: few; D: TRBD2; CDR3: CASRGTSGLNTGELFF; DNA: TGCGCCAGCAGGGGGACTAGCGGGCTGAACACCGGGGAGCTGTTTTTT
V: TRBV4-1; J: TRBJ1-1; size: few; D: -; CDR3: CASSPLGFTEAFF; DNA: TGCGCCAGCAGCCCCCTGGGGTTCACTGAAGCTTTCTTT
V: TRBV6-1; J: TRBJ1-1; size: -; D: -; CDR3: CASSSIRTSEAFF; DNA: TGTGCCAGCAGTTCCATACGGACGTCAGAAGCTTTCTTT
V: TRBV11-2; J: TRBJ2-1; size: -; D: TRBD2; CDR3: CASSSDRGPAGGNEQFF; DNA: TGTGCCAGCAGTAGCGATAGGGGCCCAGCGGGGGGGAATGAGCAGTTCTTC
V: TRBV6-9; J: TRBJ2-2; size: -; D: TRBD2; CDR3: CASSYGPRLAGNTNTGELFF; DNA: TGTGCCAGCAGTTACGGTCCACGACTAGCGGGAAACACGAACACCGGGGAGCTGTTTTTT
V: TRBV20-1; J: TRBJ2-1; size: many; D: TRBD2; CDR3: CSASALAGGYLANEQFF; DNA: TGCAGTGCTAGCGCACTTGCGGGAGGCTACTTAGCGAATGAGCAGTTCTTC
V: TRBV6-5; J: TRBJ2-2; size: -; D: TRBD2; CDR3: CASSYRRGFENTGELFF; DNA: TGTGCCAGCAGTTATAGGCGGGGGTTCGAGAACACCGGGGAGCTGTTTTTT
V: TRBV10-2; J: TRBJ2-2; size: many; D: TRBD2; CDR3: CASNVGLASGELFF; DNA: TGCGCCAGCAACGTCGGACTAGCGTCCGGGGAGCTGTTTTTT
V: TRBV30; J: TRBJ1-2; size: few; D: -; CDR3: CAWSPVYGYTF; DNA: TGTGCCTGGAGCCCAGTCTATGGCTACACCTTC
V: TRBV10-3; J: TRBJ2-3; size: many; D: -; CDR3: CAISDSTTGADTQYF; DNA: TGTGCCATCAGCGACAGTACCACGGGCGCAGATACGCAGTATTTT
V: TRBV6-2/TRBV6-3; J: TRBJ1-5; size: -; D: -; CDR3: CASSPSGAGNQPQHF; DNA: TGTGCCAGCAGCCCCTCAGGGGCGGGCAATCAGCCCCAGCATTTT
V: TRBV10-1; J: TRBJ2-2; size: many; D: TRBD2; CDR3: CASRPSGRAGELFF; DNA: TGCGCCAGCAGGCCTAGCGGGAGGGCCGGGGAGCTGTTTTTT
V: TRBV18; J: TRBJ1-1; size: many; D: -; CDR3: CASSPWATNTEAFF; DNA: TGTGCCAGCTCACCATGGGCCACTAACACTGAAGCTTTCTTT
V: TRBV3-1; J: TRBJ2-1; size: many; D: TRBD1; CDR3: CASSQDGTGLSEQFF; DNA: TGTGCCAGCAGCCAAGACGGGACAGGGCTTAGTGAGCAGTTCTTC
V: TRBV25-1; J: TRBJ1-4; size: -; D: -; CDR3: CASSPRRPATNEKLFF; DNA: TGTGCCAGCAGCCCAAGGCGGCCAGCCACTAATGAAAAACTGTTTTTT
V: TRBV10-1; J: TRBJ2-7; size: few; D: -; CDR3: CASSDKPWDEQYF; DNA: TGCGCCAGCAGTGATAAACCCTGGGACGAGCAGTACTTC
V: TRBV18; J: TRBJ2-5; size: many; D: -; CDR3: CASSPNSQETQYF; DNA: TGTGCCAGCTCACCAAACAGCCAAGAGACCCAGTACTTC
V: TRBV7-9; J: TRBJ1-1; size: -; D: -; CDR3: CASRAGTGLGTEAFF; DNA: TGTGCCAGCAGGGCCGGGACCGGGCTAGGCACTGAAGCTTTCTTT
V: TRBV5-1; J: TRBJ1-4; size: many; D: TRBD1; CDR3: CASSRDRIATNEKLFF; DNA: TGCGCCAGCAGCCGGGACAGAATAGCAACTAATGAAAAACTGTTTTTT
V: TRBV12-3/TRBV12-4; J: TRBJ2-1; size: many; D: TRBD1; CDR3: CASSPSTGIDEQFF; DNA: TGTGCCAGCAGTCCCTCGACAGGGATCGATGAGCAGTTCTTC
V: TRBV30; J: TRBJ1-2; size: many; D: TRBD1; CDR3: CAWSLTGPNYGYTF; DNA: TGTGCCTGGAGTCTGACAGGGCCTAACTATGGCTACACCTTC
V: TRBV28; J: TRBJ1-2; size: many; D: -; CDR3: CASSFVGNYGYTF; DNA: TGTGCCAGCAGTTTTGTCGGCAACTATGGCTACACCTTC
V: TRBV6-1; J: TRBJ2-5; size: many; D: -; CDR3: CASSYSGGETQYF; DNA: TGTGCCAGCAGCTATAGCGGTGGCGAGACCCAGTACTTC
V: TRBV11-3; J: TRBJ1-2; size: many; D: -; CDR3: CASSLRGTYGYTF; DNA: TGTGCCAGCAGCTTAAGAGGGACCTATGGCTACACCTTC
V: TRBV7-3; J: TRBJ2-5; size: many; D: -; CDR3: CASSSRDGETQYF; DNA: TGTGCCAGCAGCTCCCGGGACGGTGAGACCCAGTACTTC